Listed here is a single TCR beta chain. This specimen belongs to a study of control samples from healthy donors and cancer patients. The CDR3 is 15 amino acids. Germline-derived CDR1 and CDR2 are MGHRA and YSYEKL. V shed 4 bases, J shed 0 bases, and the junction held 2 bases outside the gene matches. Generated by immunoSEQ multiplex PCR, the TCRdb table keeps only in-frame clones and is missing some. The data show 8,500 to 11,000 clones, approximately 91% seen once. This sequence joins TRBV4-1 and TRBJ2-3; 9 bases match TRBD2. The TCR originated in a man in his sixties with colorectal cancer. The material sequenced was PBMCs. CDR3 coding DNA: TGCGCCAGCAGCCTTGCGGGGGGGAGCACAGATACGCAGTATTTT. Translation: CASSLAGGSTDTQYF.